These 10 T cell receptor beta chains were sequenced from one sample in a study of blood T cell repertoires in COVID-19. Sequencing used immunoSEQ multiplex PCR; TCRdb keeps in-frame clones, though not all of them. The repertoire holds hundreds of thousands of clones, with 85% as singletons. Sequencing input: peripheral blood. The receptors stem from a man aged 50 or older with active or convalescent COVID-19.

This chain links TRBV20-1 with TRBJ1-3, with D unresolved. The CDR3 runs 11 residues. V lost 6 bases and J 3 bases, leaving 6 bases between the germline ends. CDR1 and CDR2 from the germline V gene are DFQATT and SNEGSKA (reference sequence). The CDR3 DNA reads TGCAGTGCCCTAGTTGGAAACACCATATATTTT. Its protein is CSALVGNTIYF.

V and J are TRBV6-5 and TRBJ1-1; weak D call: TRBD1 (6 bases). This CDR3 comprises 15 residues. From germline, CDR1 is MNHEY and CDR2 SVGAGI. V was cut by 2 bases and J by 4 bases, with 14 bases left in between. The CDR3 spells CASSYGGGLGTEAFF. CDR3 coding DNA: TGTGCCAGCAGTTACGGGGGCGGCCTGGGCACTGAAGCTTTCTTT.

V gene TRBV9 combines with J gene TRBJ1-2; the match to TRBD1 covers 9 bases. The V and J ends lost 3 bases and 8 bases, in that order; junction bases with no gene match: 5. CDR1 is SGDLS, CDR2 YYNGEE, per germline. The length of the CDR3 is 13 residues. In DNA form, the CDR3 reads TGTGCCAGCAGCGACGGACAGGGGAGCGGCTACACCTTC. Amino acid sequence: CASSDGQGSGYTF.

To note about this clone: The identical CDR3 is also encoded by other nucleotide sequences in the sample. The chain uses TRBV28 and TRBJ1-4, with D possibly TRBD1 on 5 matching bases. Germline CDR1 and CDR2: MDHEN and SYDVKM. V shed 5 bases and J shed 7 bases, with 8 bases lying between them. This CDR3 has 12 residues. The CDR3 DNA follows: TGTGCCAGCAGTCAAAGGGGTGAAAAACTGTTTTTT. It yields the protein CASSQRGEKLFF.

The V and J genes are TRBV5-4 and TRBJ2-5; 11 nucleotides match TRBD2. There are 14 residues in the CDR3. V dropped 10 bases and J dropped 2; count of bases not matched to a gene: 7. Per germline, CDR1 SGHNT and CDR2 YYREEE (reference sequence). CDR3 DNA sequence: TGTGCCCTCAGGGGGACTAGCGGACAAGAGACCCAGTACTTC. It encodes CALRGTSGQETQYF. The full variable domain, with the rest looked up from reference TRBV5-4 and TRBJ2-5, is ETGVTQSPTHLIKTRGQQVTLRCSSQSGHNTVSWYQQALGQGPQFIFQYYREEENGRGNFPPRFSGLQFPNYSSELNVNALELDDSALYLCALRGTSGQETQYFGPGTRLLVL.

This chain uses TRBV6-5 with TRBJ2-1; the match to TRBD1 covers 8 bases. The trim removed 5 bases at V and 4 bases at J, leaving 4 bases unmatched. Germline V gives CDR1 MNHEY, CDR2 SVGAGI. This CDR3 spans 14 amino acids. The CDR3 DNA reads TGTGCCAGCAGTACCTGGGACAGGTACAATGAGCAGTTCTTC. Translating it yields CASSTWDRYNEQFF.

The chain links TRBV7-2 to TRBJ2-7; the match to TRBD2 covers 10 bases. Germline trimming cut 0 bases from V and 3 bases from J; bases unmatched to any gene: 2. In germline, CDR1 is SGHTA, CDR2 FQGNSA. The CDR3 consists of 15 residues. CDR3 sequence reads: CASSLASGGYYEQYF. As DNA, the CDR3 is TGTGCCAGCAGCTTAGCTAGCGGGGGGTACTACGAGCAGTACTTC.

Only one count was recorded for this clone. The chain uses TRBV27 and TRBJ2-2; 7 bases line up with TRBD1. Trimming cost V 7 bases and J 2 bases; bases outside gene matches: 10. This CDR3 region has 16 residues. CDR1 is MNHEY, CDR2 SMNVEV, per germline (reference sequence). The CDR3, as DNA: TGTGCCAGCAAGACCTGGGGGACAGTCAACACCGGGGAGCTGTTTTTT. Its translation: CASKTWGTVNTGELFF.

This clone has a single count. The rearrangement joins TRBV4-1 to TRBJ2-3, with D tentatively TRBD2 (6 bases). The CDR3 covers 15 residues. Germline V gene sequence: CDR1 MGHRA, CDR2 YSYEKL. V was cut by 3 bases and J by 10 bases, with 20 bases left in between. The chain's CDR3 is CASSHSPSLGSSQYF. Written as DNA, the CDR3 is TGCGCCAGCAGCCATTCGCCTTCCCTCGGGAGTTCGCAGTATTTT.

Here the CDR3 reads CASRGSGTPGGQQYF. CDR3 coding DNA: TGTGCCAGCAGAGGGTCCGGGACCCCCGGGGGGCAGCAGTACTTC. This sequence joins TRBV2 and TRBJ2-7, with D possibly being TRBD2 (7 bases). CDR1 is SNHLY, CDR2 FYNNEI, per germline. Trimming pared 6 bases from V and 8 bases from J, leaving 23 bases between. This CDR3 has 15 residues.